The 30 T cell receptor beta chains listed next were all sequenced from one sample in a study of blood T cell repertoires in COVID-19. Repertoires were generated with immunoSEQ multiplex PCR, while TCRdb's copy carries only in-frame clones and drops some. The sample yields approximately 76,000 clones, roughly nine tenths seen once. Sequenced: peripheral blood. These receptors were taken from a woman in her sixties with acute or convalescent COVID-19.

The J gene is TRBJ2-1, the V gene TRBV5-5; TRBD2 might be the D (6 bases). With 4 bases removed from V and 3 bases from J, the gap between germline ends came to 17 bases. The CDR3 consists of 16 residues. The V gene's germline CDR1 is SGHKS and CDR2 YYEKEE (reference sequence). CDR3 sequence reads: CASSPEWDSSYNEQFF. The DNA of the CDR3 is TGTGCCAGCAGCCCCGAATGGGACTCAAGCTACAATGAGCAGTTCTTC.

The chain uses TRBV4-1 and TRBJ2-7; D may be TRBD1 (5 bases). Germline V CDR1 and CDR2: MGHRA, YSYEKL. The CDR3 is 12 amino acids. V was cut by 7 bases and J by 3 bases, with 10 bases left in between. The CDR3 sequence: CASKTELYEQYF. The CDR3 DNA follows: TGCGCCAGCAAGACAGAACTCTACGAGCAGTACTTC.

The chain is built from TRBV24-1 and TRBJ2-6; the D gene is possibly TRBD1 (5 bases). The CDR3 consists of 15 residues. CDR1 KGHDR and CDR2 SFDVKD come from the germline V gene. V gave up 4 bases and J gave up 2 bases, with 8 bases separating them. CDR3 residues: CATSEEGAGANVLTF. The CDR3 region has the DNA TGTGCCACCAGTGAAGAAGGGGCTGGGGCCAACGTCCTGACTTTC.

The chain employs TRBV12-3 or TRBV12-4 and TRBJ1-2, with D perhaps TRBD1 (5 bases). Trimming removed 5 bases at V and 8 bases at J, with 9 bases between. The CDR3 runs 11 residues. CDR3 DNA: TGTGCCAGCAGTGCCAGGGAAGGCTACACCTTC. Translated, it gives CASSAREGYTF.

The CDR3 protein is CSVNRDSGANVLTF. In nucleotides, the CDR3 is TGCAGCGTAAACAGGGACTCTGGGGCCAACGTCCTGACTTTC. V and J are TRBV29-1 and TRBJ2-6; a possible D gene is TRBD1 (6 bases). V lost 6 bases to trimming and J lost 0 bases, with 9 bases between them. The CDR3 spans 14 residues. Germline V gene sequence: CDR1 SQVTM, CDR2 ANQGSEA. The full variable domain, with the rest looked up from reference TRBV29-1 and TRBJ2-6, is SAVISQKPSRDICQRGTSLTIQCQVDSQVTMMFWYRQQPGQSLTLIATANQGSEATYESGFVIDKFPISRPNLTFSTLTVSNMSPEDSSIYLCSVNRDSGANVLTFGAGSRLTVL.

This rearrangement joins TRBV6-2 or TRBV6-3 to TRBJ1-5; 10 nucleotides match TRBD1. This CDR3 comprises 16 residues. V lost 5 bases, J lost 0 bases, and 4 bases stayed unmatched. Looked up from germline, CDR1 is MNHEY and CDR2 is SVGEGT. CDR3 bases: TGTGCCAGCAGTGCTTGGGACAGGGGTAGCAATCAGCCCCAGCATTTT. Amino acids: CASSAWDRGSNQPQHF.

This chain links TRBV10-3 with TRBJ2-7; TRBD2 matches at 9 bases. Germline CDR1 reads ENHRY; CDR2 reads SYGVKD. J lost 4 bases, V lost 7 bases, and 11 bases had no gene match. The CDR3 loop spans 15 amino acids. The CDR3 DNA reads TGTGCCATCAAGACCAGCGGGGGGCTTGAATACGAGCAGTACTTC. Its translation: CAIKTSGGLEYEQYF.

The gene calls are TRBV30 and TRBJ1-1, with 11 bases identical to TRBD1. Germline V gives CDR1 GTSNPN, CDR2 SVGIG (reference sequence). CDR3 length: 13 amino acids. The J segment lost 5 bases and the V segment lost 8 bases, leaving 7 bases of the junction unmatched. For the CDR3, the DNA is TGTGCCAGACGGGACAGGGGGTTGACTGAAGCTTTCTTT. It specifies CARRDRGLTEAFF.

This clone was observed once. This rearrangement joins TRBV18 to TRBJ1-2; 8 nucleotides line up with TRBD1. There are 15 residues in the CDR3. Germline trimming cut 2 bases from V and 4 bases from J; bases unmatched to any gene: 6. Germline V gene sequence: CDR1 KGHSH, CDR2 LQKENI. As DNA, the CDR3 is TGTGCCAGCTCACCAGGGGCAGGGGGCGCCTATGGCTACACCTTC. This encodes CASSPGAGGAYGYTF.

The chain is built from TRBV5-4 and TRBJ2-2, with D perhaps TRBD2 (6 bases). CDR3 length equals 16 residues. From germline, CDR1 is SGHNT and CDR2 YYREEE (reference sequence). Trimming shortened V by 3 bases and J by 1 base, and 13 bases separated the two germline ends. The CDR3 bases are TGTGCCAGCAGCTCGGGGACTTTCCAGAACACCGGGGAGCTGTTTTTT. It encodes CASSSGTFQNTGELFF.

This chain uses TRBV9 with TRBJ2-7; D is possibly TRBD1 (6 bases). Trimming took 1 base from V and 3 from J, leaving 11 bases between them. In germline, CDR1 is SGDLS, CDR2 YYNGEE. There are 14 residues in the CDR3. The CDR3 nucleotides read TGTGCCAGCAGCGTAACTGACAGGAGCTACGAGCAGTACTTC. Encoded protein: CASSVTDRSYEQYF. Using reference TRBV9 and TRBJ2-7 for the parts outside the CDR3, the full variable domain is DSGVTQTPKHLITATGQRVTLRCSPRSGDLSVYWYQQSLDQGLQFLIQYYNGEERAKGNILERFSAQQFPDLHSELNLSSLELGDSALYFCASSVTDRSYEQYFGPGTRLTVT.

The genes are TRBV15 and TRBJ1-4; tentative D call: TRBD1 (6 bases). The CDR3 length is 13 residues. V dropped 3 bases and J dropped 5 bases, with 7 bases sitting between them. Germline lookup yields CDR1 LNHNV and CDR2 YYDKDF (reference sequence). CDR3 region: CATSRDRNEKLFF. The CDR3 DNA is TGTGCCACCAGCAGGGACAGAAATGAAAAACTGTTTTTT.

CDR3 nucleotide sequence: TGTGCCAGCAGTTACTCGCGGGTCACTTCCTACGAGCAGTACTTC. It yields the protein CASSYSRVTSYEQYF. The rearrangement joins TRBV6-6 to TRBJ2-7; TRBD2 is a possible D gene (5 bases). Germline V gene lookup returns CDR1 MNHNY and CDR2 SVGAGI (reference sequence). The CDR3 has 15 amino acids. V was trimmed by 0 bases and J by 1 base, leaving 10 bases between them.

Here the CDR3 reads CASSESSGVSTDTQYF. The CDR3 nucleotides are TGCGCCAGCAGTGAGTCTAGCGGGGTTAGCACAGATACGCAGTATTTT. The chain has TRBV10-1 and TRBJ2-3; 8 nucleotides line up with TRBD2. CDR3 size: 16 residues. Germline V gene sequence: CDR1 WNHNN, CDR2 SYGVQD (reference sequence). V shed 0 bases, J shed 0 bases, and the junction held 2 bases outside the gene matches.

The chain couples TRBV5-1 to TRBJ2-1; the D gene is possibly TRBD2 (5 bases). The CDR3 spans 13 residues. V shed 0 bases and J shed 7 bases, with 8 bases lying between them. In germline, CDR1 is SGHRS, CDR2 YFSETQ. The CDR3 region is CASSLVAGNEQFF. CDR3 bases: TGCGCCAGCAGCTTGGTGGCGGGTAATGAGCAGTTCTTC.

In this sample, this clone turned up a few times. The chain links TRBV27 to TRBJ1-5; no definite D call. The CDR3 sequence is 14 residues long. Trimming shortened V by 3 bases and J by 4 bases, and 10 bases separated the two germline ends. The germline gives CDR1 MNHEY, CDR2 SMNVEV (reference sequence). Written as DNA, the CDR3 is TGTGCCAGCAGTTTCTGGCCAAATAATCAGCCCCAGCATTTT. It is translated as CASSFWPNNQPQHF.

This chain's CDR3 is CASSSSSGGGADEQFF. The CDR3 nucleotides read TGTGCCAGCAGCTCCTCTAGCGGGGGGGGAGCTGATGAGCAGTTCTTC. V and J are TRBV11-3 and TRBJ2-1; 12 bases are a match to TRBD2. Per germline, CDR1 SGHNT and CDR2 YENEEA. CDR3 length: 16 residues. V trimming: 4 bases; J trimming: 8 bases; junction bases outside the gene matches: 9. The whole variable domain, filled in from reference TRBV11-3 and TRBJ2-1, reads EAGVVQSPRYKIIEKKQPVAFWCNPISGHNTLYWYLQNLGQGPELLIRYENEEAVDDSQLPKDRFSAERLKGVDSTLKIQPAELGDSAVYLCASSSSSGGGADEQFFGPGTRLTVL.

This chain uses TRBV28 with TRBJ1-2; D ambiguous. Trimming removed 1 base at V and 4 bases at J, with 4 bases between. The V gene's germline CDR1 is MDHEN and CDR2 SYDVKM. This CDR3 has 12 amino acids. The CDR3 protein is CASSLSPYGYTF. CDR3 in DNA: TGTGCCAGCAGTTTATCTCCCTATGGCTACACCTTC.

The chain links TRBV5-1 to TRBJ2-2; 8 bases map to TRBD1. This CDR3 is 16 amino acids long. Germline loops: CDR1 SGHRS, CDR2 YFSETQ. V gave up 2 bases and J gave up 3 bases; unmatched junction bases: 6. CDR3 nucleotides: TGCGCCAGCAGCTTAGACAGGGGTTTAGACACCGGGGAGCTGTTTTTT. Protein product: CASSLDRGLDTGELFF.

V gene TRBV19 combines with J gene TRBJ1-5; 9 nucleotides line up with TRBD1. CDR3 length: 16 amino acids. V lost 7 bases and J lost 4; bases outside the gene matches: 11. In germline, CDR1 is LNHDA, CDR2 SQIVND (reference sequence). DNA of the CDR3: TGTGCCAGTACCAACCCTCCGGGACAGGGTAATCAGCCCCAGCATTTT. Its protein is CASTNPPGQGNQPQHF.

The rearrangement uses TRBV6-1 and TRBJ2-3; 8 nucleotides agree with TRBD1. J lost 6 bases, V lost 7 bases, and 3 bases had no gene match. This CDR3 region has 12 residues. Germline CDR1 and CDR2: MNHNS and SASEGT. CDR3 sequence: CASNNRGDTQYF. The CDR3 nucleotides read TGTGCCAGCAACAACAGGGGGGATACGCAGTATTTT.

The rearrangement joins TRBV7-2 to TRBJ1-1; D is possibly TRBD1 (6 bases). The germline V gene has CDR1 SGHTA and CDR2 FQGNSA. The CDR3 has 15 amino acids. V was clipped by 1 base and J by 3 bases, with 12 bases between them. CDR3 loop: CASSLDGGGYTEAFF. As DNA, the CDR3 is TGTGCCAGCAGCTTAGATGGGGGCGGCTACACTGAAGCTTTCTTT.

The V and J genes are TRBV9 and TRBJ1-2; no clear D. Germline values: CDR1 SGDLS, CDR2 YYNGEE. V was shortened by 0 bases and J by 8 bases, with 11 bases between the two germline ends. CDR3 length: 13 residues. This CDR3 reads CASSVGGIGGYTF. CDR3 DNA: TGTGCCAGCAGCGTAGGCGGTATCGGCGGCTACACCTTC. Drawing the rest from reference TRBV9 and TRBJ1-2, the complete variable domain is DSGVTQTPKHLITATGQRVTLRCSPRSGDLSVYWYQQSLDQGLQFLIQYYNGEERAKGNILERFSAQQFPDLHSELNLSSLELGDSALYFCASSVGGIGGYTFGSGTRLTVV.

The chain employs TRBV10-3 and TRBJ1-6, with 8 bases matching TRBD1. This CDR3 comprises 16 residues. With V trimmed by 0 bases and J by 6 bases, 4 bases remained unmatched. Germline V gene sequence: CDR1 ENHRY, CDR2 SYGVKD. CDR3: CAISESAQGANSPLHF. CDR3 DNA sequence: TGTGCCATCAGTGAGTCGGCGCAGGGGGCTAATTCACCCCTCCACTTT.

The V and J genes are TRBV6-2 or TRBV6-3 and TRBJ2-1, with 8 bases identical to TRBD1. V was pared by 4 bases and J by 7 bases, with 12 bases of the junction left unmatched. CDR3 size: 16 residues. Germline CDR1 MNHEY, CDR2 SVGEGT. In nucleotides, the CDR3 is TGTGCCAGCAGTTCCATAATCGGACAGGGTGGAAATGAGCAGTTCTTC. Encoded protein: CASSSIIGQGGNEQFF.

The rearrangement uses TRBV3-1 (or the pseudogene TRBV3-2) and TRBJ2-7, with D possibly being TRBD2 (5 bases). CDR3 length: 18 amino acids. V was trimmed by 0 bases and J by 0 bases, leaving 18 bases between them. Germline CDR1 is LGHDT and CDR2 is YNNKEL (reference sequence). For the CDR3, the DNA is TGTGCCAGCAGCCAAGAAAAGCGGCATTCTGGGCGCTCCTACGAGCAGTACTTC. It specifies CASSQEKRHSGRSYEQYF.

This chain joins TRBV6-1 and TRBJ2-7; 7 positions agree with TRBD1. The CDR3 length is 15 residues. Germline CDR1 is MNHNS and CDR2 is SASEGT. Trimming cost V 2 bases and J 2 bases; bases outside gene matches: 6. This CDR3 is CASSEWDSRTYEQYF. The CDR3 coding sequence is TGTGCCAGCAGTGAATGGGACAGTCGGACCTACGAGCAGTACTTC.

The chain combines TRBV6-1 with TRBJ1-5, with a possible D match to TRBD1 (5 bases). Germline-derived CDR1 and CDR2 are MNHNS and SASEGT. V gave up 2 bases and J gave up 1 base, with 9 bases separating them. The CDR3 covers 15 residues. CDR3 sequence: CASSERRDSNQPQHF. In DNA, the CDR3 is TGTGCCAGCAGTGAACGGCGGGACAGCAATCAGCCCCAGCATTTT.

V and J are TRBV6-6 and TRBJ2-1; 8 bases align to TRBD2. V lost 5 bases and J lost 3; bases outside the gene matches: 12. This CDR3 region has 17 residues. The germline V gene has CDR1 MNHNY and CDR2 SVGAGI (reference sequence). The DNA of the CDR3 is TGTGCCAGCAGTCCCCGGATTCAAGCGGGGGTCTACAATGAGCAGTTCTTC. As protein: CASSPRIQAGVYNEQFF.

The rearrangement joins TRBV6-6 to TRBJ2-5, with D possibly matching TRBD1 (5 bases). The CDR3 length is 15 residues. Germline V gene sequence: CDR1 MNHNY, CDR2 SVGAGI (reference sequence). V was clipped by 5 bases and J by 1 base, with 14 bases between them. CDR3 loop: CASSPTGQLQETQYF. The CDR3 coding sequence is TGTGCCAGCAGTCCAACAGGACAACTCCAAGAGACCCAGTACTTC.